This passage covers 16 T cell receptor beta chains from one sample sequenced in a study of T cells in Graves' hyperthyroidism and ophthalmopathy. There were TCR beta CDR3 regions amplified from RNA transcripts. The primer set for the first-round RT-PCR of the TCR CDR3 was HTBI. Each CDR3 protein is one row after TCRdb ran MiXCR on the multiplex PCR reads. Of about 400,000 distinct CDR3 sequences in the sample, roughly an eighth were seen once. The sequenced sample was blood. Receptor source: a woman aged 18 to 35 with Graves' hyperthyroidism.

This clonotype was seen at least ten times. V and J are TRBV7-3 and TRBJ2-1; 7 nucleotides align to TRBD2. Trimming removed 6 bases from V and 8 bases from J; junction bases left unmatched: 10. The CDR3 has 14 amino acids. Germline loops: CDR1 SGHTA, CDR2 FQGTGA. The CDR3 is CASSLVQGGDEQFF. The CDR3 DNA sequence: TGTGCCAGCAGTTTAGTCCAGGGAGGGGATGAGCAGTTCTTC.

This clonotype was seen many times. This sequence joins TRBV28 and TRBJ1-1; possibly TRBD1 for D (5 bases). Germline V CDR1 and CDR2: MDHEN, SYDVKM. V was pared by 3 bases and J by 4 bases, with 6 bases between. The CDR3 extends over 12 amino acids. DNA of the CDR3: TGTGCCAGCAGTTTCCAGGGCACTGAAGCTTTCTTT. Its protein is CASSFQGTEAFF.

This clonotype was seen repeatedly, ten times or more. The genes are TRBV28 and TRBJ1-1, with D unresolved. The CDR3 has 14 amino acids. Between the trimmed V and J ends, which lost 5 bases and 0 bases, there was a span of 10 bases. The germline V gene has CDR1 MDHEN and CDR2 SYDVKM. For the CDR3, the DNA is TGTGCCAGCAGTCCGCAGTCTATGAACACTGAAGCTTTCTTT. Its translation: CASSPQSMNTEAFF.

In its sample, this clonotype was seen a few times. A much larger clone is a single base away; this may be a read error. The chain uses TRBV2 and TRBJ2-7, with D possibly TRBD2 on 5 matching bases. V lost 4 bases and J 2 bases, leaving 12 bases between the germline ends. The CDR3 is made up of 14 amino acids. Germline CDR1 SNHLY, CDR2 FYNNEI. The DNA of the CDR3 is TGTGCCAGCAGTGGTGGCGGAGGAACCTACGAGCAGTACTTC. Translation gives CASSGGGGTYEQYF.

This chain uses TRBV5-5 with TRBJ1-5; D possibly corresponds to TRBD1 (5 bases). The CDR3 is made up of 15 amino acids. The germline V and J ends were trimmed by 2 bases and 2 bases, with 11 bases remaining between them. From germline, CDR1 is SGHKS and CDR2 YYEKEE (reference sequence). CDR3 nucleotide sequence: TGTGCCAGCAGCTTCCAAGTACAGGGCAATCAGCCCCAGCATTTT. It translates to CASSFQVQGNQPQHF.

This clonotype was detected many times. This chain's CDR3 is CASSQARVGEQFF. CDR3 sequence (DNA): TGTGCCAGCAGCCAAGCCCGGGTGGGCGAGCAGTTCTTC. The V gene is TRBV3-1, the J gene TRBJ2-1; D is undetermined. The germline gives CDR1 LGHDT, CDR2 YNNKEL (reference sequence). Trimming stripped 1 base from V and 10 bases from J, with 11 bases between. This CDR3 is 13 amino acids long.

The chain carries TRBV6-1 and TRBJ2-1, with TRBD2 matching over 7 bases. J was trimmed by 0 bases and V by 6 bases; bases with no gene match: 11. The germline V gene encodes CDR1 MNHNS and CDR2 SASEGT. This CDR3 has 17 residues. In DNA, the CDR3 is TGTGCCAGCAGGAGACTAGCCGATCCCGACTCCTACAATGAGCAGTTCTTC. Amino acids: CASRRLADPDSYNEQFF.

CDR3 region: CASSISGLGRGYTF. The CDR3 nucleotides are TGTGCCAGTAGTATTAGCGGTCTCGGCCGGGGCTACACCTTC. The chain joins TRBV19 to TRBJ1-2; D unclear. This CDR3 has 14 amino acids. Trimming left V 3 bases short and J 8 bases short, with 16 bases between. CDR1 is LNHDA and CDR2 is SQIVND in the germline V gene (reference sequence).

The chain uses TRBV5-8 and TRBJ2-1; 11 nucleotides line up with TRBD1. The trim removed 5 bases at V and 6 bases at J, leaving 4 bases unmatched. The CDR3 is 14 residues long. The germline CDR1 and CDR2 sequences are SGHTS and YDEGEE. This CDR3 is CASSGTGGPNEQFF. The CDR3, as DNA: TGTGCCAGCAGTGGGACAGGGGGACCCAATGAGCAGTTCTTC. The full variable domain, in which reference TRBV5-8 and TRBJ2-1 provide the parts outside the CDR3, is EAGVTQSPTHLIKTRGQQATLRCSPISGHTSVYWYQQALGLGLQFLLWYDEGEERNRGNFPPRFSGRQFPNYSSELNVNALELEDSALYLCASSGTGGPNEQFFGPGTRLTVL.

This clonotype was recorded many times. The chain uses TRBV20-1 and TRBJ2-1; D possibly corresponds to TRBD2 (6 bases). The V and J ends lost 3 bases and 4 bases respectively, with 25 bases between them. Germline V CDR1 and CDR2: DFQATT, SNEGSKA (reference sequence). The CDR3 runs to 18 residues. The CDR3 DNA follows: TGCAGTGCTAGCAGACTGGGTTCTAGCGAGGGGACTTACAATGAGCAGTTCTTC. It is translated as CSASRLGSSEGTYNEQFF.

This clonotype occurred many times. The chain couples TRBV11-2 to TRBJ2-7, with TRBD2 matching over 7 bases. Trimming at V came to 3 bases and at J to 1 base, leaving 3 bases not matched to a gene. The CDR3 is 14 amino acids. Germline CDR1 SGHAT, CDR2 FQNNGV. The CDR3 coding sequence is TGTGCCAGCAGCTTGACTAGCCGATCCTACGAGCAGTACTTC. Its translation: CASSLTSRSYEQYF.

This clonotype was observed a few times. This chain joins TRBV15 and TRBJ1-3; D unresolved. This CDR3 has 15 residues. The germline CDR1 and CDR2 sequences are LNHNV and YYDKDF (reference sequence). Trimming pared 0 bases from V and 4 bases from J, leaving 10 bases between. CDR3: CATSRDRARGNTIYF. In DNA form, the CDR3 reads TGTGCCACCAGCAGAGATCGGGCCAGAGGAAACACCATATATTTT.

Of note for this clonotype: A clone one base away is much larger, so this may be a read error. The CDR3 reads CAISPSGGNTYNGQFF. CDR3 sequence (DNA): TGTGCCATCAGCCCGTCTGGCGGGAATACCTACAATGGGCAGTTCTTC. This sequence joins TRBV10-3 and TRBJ2-1; maybe TRBD2 (6 bases). This CDR3 is 16 amino acids long. Germline CDR1 reads ENHRY; CDR2 reads SYGVKD.

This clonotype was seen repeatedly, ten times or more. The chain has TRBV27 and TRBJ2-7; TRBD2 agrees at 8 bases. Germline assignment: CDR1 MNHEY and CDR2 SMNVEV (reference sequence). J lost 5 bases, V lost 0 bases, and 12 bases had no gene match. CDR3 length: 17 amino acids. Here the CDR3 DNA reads TGTGCCAGCAGTTTATCGATCCCCAGCGGGGGTAAGGACGAGCAGTACTTC. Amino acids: CASSLSIPSGGKDEQYF.

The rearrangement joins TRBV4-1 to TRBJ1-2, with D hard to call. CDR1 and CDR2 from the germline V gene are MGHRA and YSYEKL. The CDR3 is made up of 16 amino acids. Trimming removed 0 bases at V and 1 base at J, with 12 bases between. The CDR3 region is CASSQELGSLNYGYTF. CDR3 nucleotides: TGCGCCAGCAGCCAAGAATTGGGCAGTCTTAACTATGGCTACACCTTC.

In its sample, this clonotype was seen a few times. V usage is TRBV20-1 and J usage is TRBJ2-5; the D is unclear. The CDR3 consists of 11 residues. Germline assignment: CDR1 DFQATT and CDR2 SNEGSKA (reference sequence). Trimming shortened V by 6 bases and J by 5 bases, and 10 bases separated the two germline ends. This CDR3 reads CSAPAEETQYF. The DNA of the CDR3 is TGCAGTGCCCCCGCCGAGGAGACCCAGTACTTC.